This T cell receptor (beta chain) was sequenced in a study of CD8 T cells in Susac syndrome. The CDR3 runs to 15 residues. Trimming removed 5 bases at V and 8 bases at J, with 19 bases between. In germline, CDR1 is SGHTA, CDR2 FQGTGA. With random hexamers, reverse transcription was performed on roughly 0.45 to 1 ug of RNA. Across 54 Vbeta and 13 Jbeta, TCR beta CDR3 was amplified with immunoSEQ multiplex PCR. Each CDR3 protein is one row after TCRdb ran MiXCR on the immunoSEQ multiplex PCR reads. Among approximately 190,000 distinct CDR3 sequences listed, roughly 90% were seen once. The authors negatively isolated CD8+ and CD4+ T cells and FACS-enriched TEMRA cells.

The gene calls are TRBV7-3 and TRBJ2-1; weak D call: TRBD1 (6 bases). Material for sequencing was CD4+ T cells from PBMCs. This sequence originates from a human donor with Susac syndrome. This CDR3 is CASSPQTGHVDEQFF. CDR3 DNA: TGTGCCAGCAGCCCACAAACGGGACATGTCGATGAGCAGTTCTTC.